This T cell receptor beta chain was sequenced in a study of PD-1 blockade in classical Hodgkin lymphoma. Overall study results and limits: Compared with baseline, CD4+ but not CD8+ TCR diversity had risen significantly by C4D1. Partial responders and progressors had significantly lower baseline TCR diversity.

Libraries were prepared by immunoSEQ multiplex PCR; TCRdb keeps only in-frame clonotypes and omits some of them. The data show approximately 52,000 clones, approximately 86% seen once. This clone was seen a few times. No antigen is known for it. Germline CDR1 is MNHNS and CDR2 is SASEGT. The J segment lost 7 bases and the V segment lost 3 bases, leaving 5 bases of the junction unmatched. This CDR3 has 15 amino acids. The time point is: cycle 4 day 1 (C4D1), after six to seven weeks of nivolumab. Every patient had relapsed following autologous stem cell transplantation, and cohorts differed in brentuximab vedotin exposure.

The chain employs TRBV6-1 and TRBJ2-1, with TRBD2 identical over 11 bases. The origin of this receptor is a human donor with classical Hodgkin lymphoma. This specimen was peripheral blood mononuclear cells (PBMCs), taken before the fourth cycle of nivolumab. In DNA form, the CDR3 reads TGTGCCAGCAGTGAGACTAGCGGGACTTCGAATGAGCAGTTCTTC. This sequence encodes CASSETSGTSNEQFF.